The 20 T cell receptor beta chains reported below all come from one sample, sequenced in a study of blood T cell repertoires in COVID-19. Profiling relied on immunoSEQ multiplex PCR, and the TCRdb table lists in-frame clones only, not all of them. The data show about 160,000 clones, with just under 95% seen just once and 4.5% to 5.5% held by the top ten. Sequenced sample: peripheral blood. The receptors were sampled from a woman in her fifties or sixties with acute or convalescent COVID-19.

V and J are TRBV7-8 and TRBJ1-1; 7 bases agree with TRBD1. Trimming cost V 5 bases and J 12 bases; bases outside gene matches: 18. CDR3 length equals 15 residues. Germline CDR1 is SGHVS and CDR2 is FQNEAQ. CDR3 residues: CASSPTRTPGQPPFF. CDR3 DNA sequence: TGTGCCAGCAGCCCCACCCGTACCCCGGGACAGCCACCTTTCTTT.

The chain has TRBV3-1 (or the pseudogene TRBV3-2) and TRBJ1-1; D may be TRBD1 (6 bases). Between the trimmed V and J ends, which lost 4 bases and 7 bases, there was a span of 13 bases. Looked up from germline, CDR1 is LGHDT and CDR2 is YNNKEL (reference sequence). The CDR3 is 13 residues long. The CDR3 DNA sequence: TGTGCCAGCAGCCTCGACAGGACAAATGAAGCTTTCTTT. Protein: CASSLDRTNEAFF.

The chain combines TRBV5-6 with TRBJ1-1; 8 bases are a match to TRBD1. The V gene end was trimmed by 5 bases and the J gene end by 4 bases; junction bases not matched to a gene: 4. Germline V gene sequence: CDR1 SGHDT, CDR2 YYEEEE. The CDR3 loop spans 13 amino acids. CDR3 region: CASSYRGTTEAFF. CDR3 DNA: TGTGCCAGCAGTTACAGGGGGACCACTGAAGCTTTCTTT.

This clone was seen just once. V is TRBV5-1 and J is TRBJ1-1, with D possibly TRBD1 on 6 matching bases. Germline lookup yields CDR1 SGHRS and CDR2 YFSETQ. V was trimmed by 0 bases and J by 6 bases, leaving 15 bases between them. The CDR3 is 15 amino acids. The CDR3 reads CASSLELGAAAEAFF. The CDR3 nucleotides are TGCGCCAGCAGCTTGGAGTTGGGGGCGGCAGCTGAAGCTTTCTTT.

The chain uses TRBV9 and TRBJ2-7; the match to TRBD1 covers 8 bases. This CDR3 comprises 15 residues. Looked up from germline, CDR1 is SGDLS and CDR2 is YYNGEE. J was trimmed by 6 bases and V by 0 bases; bases with no gene match: 8. As DNA, the CDR3 is TGTGCCAGCAGCGTAGTTCCAGGGGGCTCTGGCGAGCAGTACTTC. Amino acids: CASSVVPGGSGEQYF.

The gene calls are TRBV28 and TRBJ1-4; TRBD1 agrees at 8 bases. In germline, CDR1 is MDHEN, CDR2 SYDVKM. The J segment lost 8 bases and the V segment lost 5 bases, leaving 10 bases of the junction unmatched. CDR3 length: 15 residues. CDR3 nucleotide sequence: TGTGCCAGCAGTCCCCAGGGGGCGGGTTTGGAAAAACTGTTTTTT. This codes for CASSPQGAGLEKLFF. Complete variable domain (other parts from reference TRBV28 and TRBJ1-4): DVKVTQSSRYLVKRTGEKVFLECVQDMDHENMFWYRQDPGLGLRLIYFSYDVKMKEKGDIPEGYSVSREKKERFSLILESASTNQTSMYLCASSPQGAGLEKLFFGSGTQLSVL.

V is TRBV18 and J is TRBJ1-3, with D uncertain. Deletions cut 6 bases from V and 0 bases from J, with 18 bases between. Germline loops: CDR1 KGHSH, CDR2 LQKENI. The CDR3 consists of 17 residues. The CDR3 region has the DNA TGTGCCAGCTCTCCCAAGTCCGGCGGCTTCTCTGGAAACACCATATATTTT. Translated, it gives CASSPKSGGFSGNTIYF. The full variable domain, with the rest looked up from reference TRBV18 and TRBJ1-3, is NAGVMQNPRHLVRRRGQEARLRCSPMKGHSHVYWYRQLPEEGLKFMVYLQKENIIDESGMPKERFSAEFPKEGPSILRIQQVVRGDSAAYFCASSPKSGGFSGNTIYFGEGSWLTVV.

CDR3 nucleotides: TGTGCCAGCTCAACACGACAGGGGGTTTACACCGGGGAGCTGTTTTTT. It yields the protein CASSTRQGVYTGELFF. The V and J genes are TRBV18 and TRBJ2-2; TRBD1 matches 9 bases. J was trimmed by 3 bases and V by 5 bases; bases with no gene match: 7. Germline V gene sequence: CDR1 KGHSH, CDR2 LQKENI. This CDR3 is 16 amino acids long. Using reference TRBV18 and TRBJ2-2 for the parts outside the CDR3, the full variable domain is NAGVMQNPRHLVRRRGQEARLRCSPMKGHSHVYWYRQLPEEGLKFMVYLQKENIIDESGMPKERFSAEFPKEGPSILRIQQVVRGDSAAYFCASSTRQGVYTGELFFGEGSRLTVL.

The chain recombines TRBV6-5 with TRBJ1-2, with 11 positions matching TRBD1. J was trimmed by 6 bases and V by 0 bases; bases with no gene match: 3. This CDR3 spans 15 amino acids. CDR1 is MNHEY, CDR2 SVGAGI, per germline. The CDR3 is CASSYSGQGVNGYTF. Written as DNA, the CDR3 is TGTGCCAGCAGTTACTCGGGACAGGGGGTTAATGGCTACACCTTC.

This chain uses TRBV27 with TRBJ1-5, with unresolved D. Between the trimmed V and J ends, which lost 8 bases and 3 bases, there was a span of 11 bases. This CDR3 has 13 residues. The germline gives CDR1 MNHEY, CDR2 SMNVEV (reference sequence). Here the CDR3 reads CASGPRSNQPQHF. As DNA, the CDR3 is TGTGCCAGCGGTCCTCGGTCCAATCAGCCCCAGCATTTT.

The CDR3 here is CASSFTGAGYEQYF. The CDR3 region has the DNA TGTGCCAGCAGTTTTACAGGGGCAGGGTACGAGCAGTACTTC. The V call is TRBV27, the J call TRBJ2-7, with TRBD1 matching over 7 bases. Germline trimming cut 3 bases from V and 4 bases from J; bases unmatched to any gene: 6. Germline CDR1 is MNHEY and CDR2 is SMNVEV (reference sequence). The CDR3 totals 14 residues.

The rearrangement links TRBV5-6 to TRBJ1-4, with D possibly TRBD1 on 5 matching bases. This CDR3 comprises 18 residues. V lost 4 bases and J lost 0, with 19 bases in between. CDR1 and CDR2 from the germline V gene are SGHDT and YYEEEE. The DNA for the CDR3 is TGTGCCAGCAGCACCGGGACTATAAGAGGGTCAACTAATGAAAAACTGTTTTTT. Translated, it gives CASSTGTIRGSTNEKLFF. Combining the CDR3 with reference TRBV5-6 and TRBJ1-4 gives the whole variable domain DAGVTQSPTHLIKTRGQQVTLRCSPKSGHDTVSWYQQALGQGPQFIFQYYEEEERQRGNFPDRFSGHQFPNYSSELNVNALLLGDSALYLCASSTGTIRGSTNEKLFFGSGTQLSVL.

The J gene is TRBJ1-1, the V gene TRBV6-5; 10 bases are a match to TRBD1. The length of the CDR3 is 15 residues. Trimming at V came to 6 bases and at J to 4 bases, leaving 8 bases not matched to a gene. Germline CDR1 reads MNHEY; CDR2 reads SVGAGI. The CDR3 DNA reads as TGTGCCAGCAGGCGACAGGGGGCTGTGGGCACTGAAGCTTTCTTT. This codes for CASRRQGAVGTEAFF.

A single count supports this clone. J is TRBJ2-1 and V is TRBV13; 8 positions agree with TRBD2. Germline V gene sequence: CDR1 PRHDT, CDR2 FYEKMQ (reference sequence). This CDR3 region has 13 residues. Trimming took 5 bases from V and 5 from J; bases not matched to a gene: 2. CDR3 coding DNA: TGTGCCAGCAGCCCGGGGGGGGACAATGAGCAGTTCTTC. Residues: CASSPGGDNEQFF.

J is TRBJ2-7 and V is TRBV20-1; D ambiguous. CDR3 length: 10 amino acids. The germline V gene encodes CDR1 DFQATT and CDR2 SNEGSKA (reference sequence). Trimming stripped 3 bases from V and 3 bases from J, with 3 bases between. This CDR3 is CSARSYEQYF. The DNA for the CDR3 is TGCAGTGCTAGGAGCTACGAGCAGTACTTC.

The chain links TRBV18 to TRBJ1-1, with no clear D. The length of the CDR3 is 13 residues. The ends were cut back, 3 bases at V and 0 bases at J, with 5 bases in the middle. Germline CDR1 reads KGHSH; CDR2 reads LQKENI. CDR3 coding DNA: TGTGCCAGCTCACCCAACATGAACACTGAAGCTTTCTTT. Protein: CASSPNMNTEAFF.

The CDR3 sequence: CASSQSWRGGGYTF. CDR3 nucleotide sequence: TGTGCCAGCAGCCAAAGTTGGCGGGGTGGGGGCTACACCTTC. This sequence joins TRBV3-1 (or the pseudogene TRBV3-2) and TRBJ1-2; D gene ambiguous. Trimming left V 2 bases short and J 8 bases short, with 15 bases between. Per the germline V gene, CDR1 is LGHDT and CDR2 is YNNKEL (reference sequence). CDR3 length: 14 amino acids.

The chain couples TRBV11-2 to TRBJ2-1, with 8 nucleotides matching TRBD2. After removal of 5 bases from V and 4 bases from J, the junction contained 7 bases not matched to a gene. This CDR3 region has 15 residues. Per germline, CDR1 SGHAT and CDR2 FQNNGV. CDR3 region: CASSITGTRYNEQFF. Written as DNA, the CDR3 is TGTGCCAGCAGCATAACCGGGACTAGGTACAATGAGCAGTTCTTC.

CDR3 nucleotides: TGTGCCAGCAGCTTAGGTGTGGTAGCGGGAGCCGAGCAGTACTTC. Protein sequence: CASSLGVVAGAEQYF. V is TRBV7-6 and J is TRBJ2-7, with TRBD2 identical over 9 bases. CDR1 is SGHVS and CDR2 is FNYEAQ in the germline V gene. With 1 base clipped from V and 6 bases from J, the junction kept 7 bases outside the gene matches. The CDR3 covers 15 residues.

J is TRBJ2-7 and V is TRBV3-1 (or the pseudogene TRBV3-2); TRBD1 might be the D (6 bases). This CDR3 is built from 17 residues. The germline V gene has CDR1 LGHDT and CDR2 YNNKEL (reference sequence). The V and J ends lost 1 base and 7 bases respectively, with 23 bases between them. CDR3 region: CASSQVRAGALRREQYF. CDR3 sequence (DNA): TGTGCCAGCAGCCAAGTGAGGGCAGGGGCCCTCCGGCGGGAGCAGTACTTC.